This T cell receptor (beta chain) was recorded in a study of Graves' ophthalmopathy and Graves' hyperthyroidism. Diagnosis was based on clinical symptoms, serum thyroxine, TRAb, thyroid ultrasound and orbital computed tomography. Trimming removed 7 bases from V and 7 bases from J; junction bases left unmatched: 7. The CDR3 runs to 12 residues. Germline lookup yields CDR1 SQVTM and CDR2 ANQGSEA. Amplified material comprised TCR beta CDR3 regions derived from RNA transcripts. In the first round, RT-PCR was carried out with HTBI primers, and a multiplex PCR formed the second round. TCRdb reanalysed the multiplex PCR reads using MiXCR and keeps one entry per CDR3 protein. The sample records 360,000 or so distinct CDR3 sequences, about 18% being singletons. This clonotype has ten or more counts.

The TCR sequence derives from a woman aged 18-29 years with Graves' ophthalmopathy. This chain joins TRBV29-1 and TRBJ1-1; 9 bases match TRBD1. What was sequenced was peripheral blood. CDR3 in amino acids: CSGDRDVDEAFF. The CDR3 region has the DNA TGCAGCGGGGACAGGGACGTAGATGAAGCTTTCTTT.